The following is a T cell receptor (beta chain) sequence with its context. Its matching antigen is unknown. This sample was included in a study of early T cells in non-severe SARS-CoV-2 infection. Study at large: Unsorted whole-blood RNA was sequenced in bulk, leaving chains unpaired.

Broader study findings: In VDJdb matching, anti-spike CD8 responses were favored while private and CD4 specificities went missing.

Unique molecular identifiers were attached to individual cDNA molecules. TCRdb reprocessed the 5' RACE reads via MiXCR and lists one record per CDR3 protein. The sample includes about 75,000 distinct CDR3 sequences, over 9% of them seen just once. Germline lookup yields CDR1 MDHEN and CDR2 SYDVKM. The CDR3 consists of 16 residues. With 6 bases removed from V and 0 bases from J, the gap between germline ends came to 14 bases. The V gene is TRBV28, the J gene TRBJ2-2; unclear D gene. The sample was whole blood, taken at baseline. The TCR was taken from an adult who was a healthcare worker with PCR-confirmed SARS-CoV-2 infection or an uninfected control (not recorded which). DNA of the CDR3: TGTGCCAGCAGGAAGGACCCGAGTGCGAACACCGGGGAGCTGTTTTTT. Its translation is CASRKDPSANTGELFF. Looking up the rest from reference TRBV28 and TRBJ2-2 gives the full variable domain: DVKVTQSSRYLVKRTGEKVFLECVQDMDHENMFWYRQDPGLGLRLIYFSYDVKMKEKGDIPEGYSVSREKKERFSLILESASTNQTSMYLCASRKDPSANTGELFFGEGSRLTVL.